These 32 T cell receptor beta chains were all obtained from the same sample, sequenced in a study of identical twins. Using its own MiXCR run on the 5' RACE reads, TCRdb lists one record per CDR3 protein. The table has some 690,000 distinct CDR3 sequences, 21% seen once. These sequences were also reported in another study, on T cells expressing NK-cell markers.

Material: PBMCs. The source of these receptors is a woman between 18 and 30 years old in good health.

This clonotype was detected a few times. This sequence joins TRBV20-1 and TRBJ2-2; D might be TRBD1 (6 bases). Germline lookup yields CDR1 DFQATT and CDR2 SNEGSKA (reference sequence). The CDR3 is 13 residues long. V dropped 5 bases and J dropped 5 bases, with 12 bases sitting between them. The DNA of the CDR3 is TGCAGTGCTTCCGGGACAAAGACCGGGGAGCTGTTTTTT. It encodes CSASGTKTGELFF.

This clonotype was seen only a few times. The chain uses TRBV3-1 and TRBJ1-2, with D uncertain. Germline lookup yields CDR1 LGHDT and CDR2 YNNKEL (reference sequence). The CDR3 is 12 amino acids. V shed 2 bases and J shed 5 bases, with 6 bases lying between them. Written as DNA, the CDR3 is TGTGCCAGCAGCCAATTGGGGTATGGCTACACCTTC. Its protein is CASSQLGYGYTF.

The gene calls are TRBV20-1 and TRBJ1-1; possibly TRBD1 for D (6 bases). V lost 2 bases, J lost 3 bases, and 7 bases lay in between. This CDR3 contains 12 residues. Germline loops: CDR1 DFQATT, CDR2 SNEGSKA (reference sequence). DNA of the CDR3: TGCAGTGCTAGACGACAGGACACTGAAGCTTTCTTT. Protein sequence: CSARRQDTEAFF.

This clonotype has a handful of counts. The chain uses TRBV9 and TRBJ2-2; 7 nucleotides line up with TRBD1. Germline values: CDR1 SGDLS, CDR2 YYNGEE. The CDR3 loop spans 15 amino acids. The ends lost 3 bases at V and 2 bases at J; junction bases unmatched: 4. The CDR3 nucleotides read TGTGCCAGCAGCGCCCGGGACAGTAACACCGGGGAGCTGTTTTTT. Its protein is CASSARDSNTGELFF. The complete variable domain, with remaining parts taken from reference TRBV9 and TRBJ2-2, reads DSGVTQTPKHLITATGQRVTLRCSPRSGDLSVYWYQQSLDQGLQFLIQYYNGEERAKGNILERFSAQQFPDLHSELNLSSLELGDSALYFCASSARDSNTGELFFGEGSRLTVL.

The V gene is TRBV5-4, the J gene TRBJ2-4, with 9 positions matching TRBD1. Germline V CDR1 and CDR2: SGHNT, YYREEE (reference sequence). The trim removed 4 bases at V and 8 bases at J, leaving 10 bases unmatched. This CDR3 is 15 amino acids long. CDR3 in DNA: TGTGCCAGCAGCAGCCAGTCCCGGGACAGGGACATTCAGTACTTC. The encoded protein is CASSSQSRDRDIQYF.

This chain uses TRBV9 with TRBJ2-5, with 7 positions matching TRBD2. This CDR3 is built from 16 residues. The junction had 7 bases not matched to a gene; V was cut back by 0 bases and J by 2 bases. Germline CDR1 reads SGDLS; CDR2 reads YYNGEE. The CDR3 here is CASSVDPSGKQETQYF. The CDR3 DNA sequence: TGTGCCAGCAGCGTAGATCCTAGCGGAAAACAAGAGACCCAGTACTTC.

The V call is TRBV3-1, the J call TRBJ2-1, with D unclear. The CDR3 loop spans 13 amino acids. The V end was cut by 0 bases, the J end by 11 bases, with 11 bases between. The germline V gene has CDR1 LGHDT and CDR2 YNNKEL (reference sequence). This CDR3 is CASSQDLLGKQFF. The CDR3 DNA reads as TGTGCCAGCAGCCAAGATCTCCTGGGAAAGCAGTTCTTC.

The chain uses TRBV3-1 and TRBJ2-7; D unclear. The CDR3 has 15 amino acids. Trimming took 0 bases from V and 1 from J, leaving 10 bases between them. Germline CDR1 is LGHDT and CDR2 is YNNKEL (reference sequence). The CDR3 coding sequence is TGTGCCAGCAGCCAAGAGCCAGAATGGTCCTACGAGCAGTACTTC. As protein: CASSQEPEWSYEQYF.

This chain uses TRBV12-3 or TRBV12-4 with TRBJ2-3, with 10 bases matching TRBD2. The CDR3 consists of 17 residues. Trimming cost V 1 base and J 5 bases; bases outside gene matches: 9. CDR3 coding DNA: TGTGCCAGCAGTTTAGGGGTTACATCTAGCGGGAGAGATACGCAGTATTTT. Encoded protein: CASSLGVTSSGRDTQYF.

This clonotype turned up a few times. This chain connects TRBV6-2 or TRBV6-3 to TRBJ2-6, with D unresolved. This CDR3 contains 15 residues. V shed 7 bases and J shed 2 bases, with 12 bases lying between them. Germline assignment: CDR1 MNHEY and CDR2 SVGEGT. The CDR3 spells CASKHQKAGANVLTF. CDR3 nucleotides: TGTGCCAGCAAACACCAGAAGGCTGGGGCCAACGTCCTGACTTTC.

In this sample, this clonotype turned up a few times. V and J are TRBV11-2 and TRBJ2-3; 7 bases are a match to TRBD1. Unmatched junction bases numbered 7, after V lost 6 bases and J lost 4 bases. Germline V CDR1 and CDR2: SGHAT, FQNNGV. The length of the CDR3 is 14 residues. The DNA of the CDR3 is TGTGCCAGCAGACGCCTTGGACAGGCAGATACGCAGTATTTT. It specifies CASRRLGQADTQYF.

This clonotype came up many times. The chain carries TRBV12-3 or TRBV12-4 and TRBJ2-2; TRBD2 might be the D (5 bases). Trimming removed 5 bases from V and 5 bases from J, with 6 bases in between. This CDR3 spans 12 amino acids. CDR3 DNA: TGTGCCAGCAGTCGCGGGACCGGGGAGCTGTTTTTT. Translating it yields CASSRGTGELFF.

The chain joins TRBV20-1 to TRBJ2-7; no definite D call. This CDR3 has 11 residues. Germline CDR1 and CDR2: DFQATT and SNEGSKA (reference sequence). Trimming cost V 5 bases and J 4 bases, with 9 bases left between them. The CDR3, as DNA: TGCAGTGCTCTATCCCAATACGAGCAGTACTTC. This translates into CSALSQYEQYF.

This chain uses TRBV6-5 with TRBJ2-5; D not certain. CDR3 length: 12 residues. With 10 bases removed from V and 2 bases from J, the gap between germline ends came to 11 bases. Germline loops: CDR1 MNHEY, CDR2 SVGAGI. CDR3 sequence: CATRAEQETQYF. The CDR3 DNA reads as TGTGCCACCCGGGCCGAACAAGAGACCCAGTACTTC.

The chain recombines TRBV7-9 with TRBJ2-3; D remains ambiguous. CDR1 SEHNR and CDR2 FQNEAQ come from the germline V gene (reference sequence). Trimming removed 1 base at V and 4 bases at J, with 9 bases between. CDR3 size: 14 residues. The CDR3: CASSLDGFADTQYF. CDR3 coding DNA: TGTGCCAGCAGCTTAGACGGGTTTGCAGATACGCAGTATTTT. Looking up the rest from reference TRBV7-9 and TRBJ2-3 gives the full variable domain: DTGVSQNPRHKITKRGQNVTFRCDPISEHNRLYWYRQTLGQGPEFLTYFQNEAQLEKSRLLSDRFSAERPKGSFSTLEIQRTEQGDSAMYLCASSLDGFADTQYFGPGTRLTVL.

The rearrangement uses TRBV12-3 or TRBV12-4 and TRBJ2-2; possibly TRBD2 for D (6 bases). The CDR3 totals 17 residues. Deletions cut 2 bases from V and 0 bases from J, with 13 bases between. CDR3 sequence: CASSLSWVAANTGELFF. The CDR3 coding sequence is TGTGCCAGCAGTTTATCCTGGGTAGCGGCGAACACCGGGGAGCTGTTTTTT.

The chain links TRBV5-8 to TRBJ1-1; D may be TRBD1 (6 bases). Germline values: CDR1 SGHTS, CDR2 YDEGEE. CDR3 length equals 17 residues. V lost 0 bases, J lost 3 bases, and 18 bases lay in between. CDR3 in amino acids: CASSLVKGRDTHTEAFF. CDR3 nucleotides: TGTGCCAGCAGCTTGGTAAAAGGCCGGGACACCCACACTGAAGCTTTCTTT.

V gene TRBV20-1 combines with J gene TRBJ2-4, with D perhaps given as TRBD1 or TRBD2 (5 bases each). Between the trimmed V and J ends, which lost 0 bases and 6 bases, there was a span of 18 bases. The CDR3 sequence is 16 residues long. The germline CDR1 and CDR2 sequences are DFQATT and SNEGSKA (reference sequence). In DNA, the CDR3 is TGCAGTGCTAGAGATACCGGGACCTACAAGTTAAACATTCAGTACTTC. This sequence encodes CSARDTGTYKLNIQYF.

This clonotype was seen only a few times. The V call is TRBV14, the J call TRBJ2-7; unclear D gene. V was cut by 3 bases and J by 6 bases, with 12 bases left in between. Germline CDR1 SGHDN, CDR2 FVKESK. The CDR3 length is 13 residues. The CDR3 bases are TGTGCCAGCAGCCAGGCTTTAAGGATCGAGCAGTACTTC. Encoded protein: CASSQALRIEQYF.

This clonotype has only a few counts. The chain has TRBV4-3 and TRBJ2-5, with a weak D call TRBD1 (5 bases). Germline CDR1 and CDR2: LGHNA and YSLEER. V was shortened by 0 bases and J by 5 bases, with 19 bases between the two germline ends. The CDR3 is 17 residues long. The DNA of the CDR3 is TGCGCCAGCAGCCAAGACCATGCTTTCGTGGGGCCGGAGACCCAGTACTTC. It encodes CASSQDHAFVGPETQYF.

This clonotype was picked up a small number of times. The rearrangement links TRBV7-8 to TRBJ2-7; D is perhaps TRBD1 or TRBD2 (6 bases each). The CDR3 length is 17 residues. CDR1 and CDR2 (germline): SGHVS, FQNEAQ. The V end lost 4 bases, the J end lost 3 bases, and 22 bases lay between the germline ends. The CDR3 DNA sequence: TGTGCCAGCAGCTCACAACGCTCGCGGACAGCGGGCTACGAGCAGTACTTC. Translation: CASSSQRSRTAGYEQYF.

This clonotype was detected many times. This rearrangement joins TRBV12-3 or TRBV12-4 to TRBJ2-1; possible D gene TRBD1, 7 bases. The length of the CDR3 is 12 residues. The germline V and J ends were trimmed by 8 bases and 8 bases, with 13 bases remaining between them. CDR3 protein: CASQGGGDEQFF. In DNA form, the CDR3 reads TGTGCCAGCCAGGGGGGAGGAGATGAGCAGTTCTTC.

This clonotype showed up just a few times. This rearrangement joins TRBV4-2 to TRBJ2-3; tentatively, D is TRBD2 (5 bases). In germline, CDR1 is LGHNA, CDR2 YNFKEQ. V lost 4 bases and J lost 4, with 12 bases in between. The CDR3 covers 14 residues. The CDR3 DNA reads TGTGCCAGCAGCCTCACCGAGGGCCCAGATACGCAGTATTTT. Its protein product is CASSLTEGPDTQYF.

The rearrangement uses TRBV12-5 and TRBJ2-1; a possible D gene is TRBD2 (6 bases). Trimming removed 1 base at V and 6 bases at J, with 16 bases between. Germline-derived CDR1 and CDR2 are LGHNT and FRNRAP. The CDR3 is 16 amino acids. CDR3 in DNA: TGTGCTAGTGGTTTGGCACTAGCAAACTCTGCCAATGAGCAGTTCTTC. Translated: CASGLALANSANEQFF.

This clonotype has a count of ten or more. The rearrangement links TRBV20-1 to TRBJ1-2, with D hard to call. Per germline, CDR1 DFQATT and CDR2 SNEGSKA (reference sequence). V lost 3 bases and J 5 bases, leaving 16 bases between the germline ends. This CDR3 has 14 amino acids. The CDR3 DNA follows: TGCAGTGCTAGGGTCGAGAGATTATTATATGGCTACACCTTC. Translated, it gives CSARVERLLYGYTF.

This clonotype has a handful of counts. The chain employs TRBV6-6 and TRBJ2-1; D is unclear. There are 12 residues in the CDR3. The ends were cut back, 7 bases at V and 8 bases at J, with 12 bases in the middle. Germline lookup yields CDR1 MNHNY and CDR2 SVGAGI (reference sequence). The chain's CDR3 is CASINGYDEQFF. Written as DNA, the CDR3 is TGTGCCAGCATCAACGGGTACGATGAGCAGTTCTTC.

The chain couples TRBV6-5 to TRBJ2-3, with D uncertain. Trimming pared 8 bases from V and 4 bases from J, leaving 7 bases between. The CDR3 is made up of 11 amino acids. Germline V gene sequence: CDR1 MNHEY, CDR2 SVGAGI. This CDR3 reads CASYWADTQYF. CDR3 in DNA: TGTGCCAGCTACTGGGCAGATACGCAGTATTTT.

This clonotype showed up just a few times. The chain uses TRBV5-5 and TRBJ2-3; a weak D match, TRBD1 (6 bases). The CDR3 is 14 residues long. The V end was cut by 5 bases, the J end by 2 bases, with 12 bases between. Germline values: CDR1 SGHKS, CDR2 YYEKEE (reference sequence). The CDR3 sequence is CASRVGQFTDTQYF. The CDR3, as DNA: TGTGCCAGCAGGGTGGGACAATTCACAGATACGCAGTATTTT.

V is TRBV5-4 and J is TRBJ1-1, with D unclear. The CDR3 spans 14 residues. CDR1 is SGHNT, CDR2 YYREEE, per germline (reference sequence). V was shortened by 4 bases and J by 1 base, with 11 bases between the two germline ends. The CDR3 sequence is CASSILDWNTEAFF. For the CDR3, the DNA is TGTGCCAGCAGCATACTAGACTGGAACACTGAAGCTTTCTTT.

This clonotype was detected a few times. V gene TRBV12-3 or TRBV12-4 combines with J gene TRBJ1-2; no firm D call. CDR3 length: 15 amino acids. Trimming shortened V by 4 bases and J by 4 bases, and 16 bases separated the two germline ends. This CDR3 reads CASSSTHLGGYGYTF. The CDR3 DNA reads as TGTGCCAGCAGTTCGACACATCTCGGTGGCTATGGCTACACCTTC.

In this sample, this clonotype turned up a few times. As DNA, the CDR3 is TGCGCCAGCAGCCACCTCCTAGTATCCGATAATGAGCAGTTCTTC. Translation: CASSHLLVSDNEQFF. This chain links TRBV4-3 with TRBJ2-1; D ambiguous. Germline CDR1 reads LGHNA; CDR2 reads YSLEER. CDR3 size: 15 residues. Deletions cut 3 bases from V and 7 bases from J, with 16 bases between.

The chain links TRBV6-1 to TRBJ2-5; D gene unclear. The CDR3 is made up of 15 amino acids. V was trimmed by 6 bases and J by 1 base, leaving 15 bases between them. Germline-derived CDR1 and CDR2 are MNHNS and SASEGT. CDR3 in DNA: TGTGCCAGCAGCCCCCTTTGGCAAAGCCAAGAGACCCAGTACTTC. Its translation: CASSPLWQSQETQYF.